This is a list of T cell receptor beta chains from one sample in a study of blood T cells in healthy people across ages. TCRdb re-analysed the 5' RACE reads in MiXCR, keeping a single row per CDR3 protein. The sample has about 680,000 distinct CDR3 sequences, roughly 50% seen once. Sequencing was done on a sample of blood. These receptors were taken from a woman between 55 and 75 years old in good health. Each CDR3 is given without its conserved first and last residue. Only part of the rows carry a size: once, few, many, or a class if the clone is expanded.

j_gene	v_gene	abundance	CDR3aa
TRBJ2-3	TRBV30	few	AWNLRQADTQY
TRBJ2-3	TRBV21-1	NA	AGDSTDTQY
TRBJ1-1	TRBV7-2	NA	ASSLGGTTNTEAF
TRBJ2-1	TRBV20-1	NA	SASGGNYNEQF
TRBJ2-7	TRBV12-3/TRBV12-4	once	ASRPDGYEQY
TRBJ1-2	TRBV10-3	few	AISESGAGGNYGYT
TRBJ2-3	TRBV6-6	few	ASSYRSARTDTQY
NA	TRBV6-5	NA	AVRAGSRQYEQY
TRBJ2-5	TRBV7-9	NA	ASSSGLKKTTQY
TRBJ2-3	TRBV6-1	NA	ASRPLLITDTQY
TRBJ1-1	TRBV9	NA	ASSVGWGMRNTEAF
TRBJ2-5	TRBV7-7	NA	ASSFLGLNQEETQY
TRBJ2-5	TRBV20-1	few	SARDRRGSETQY
TRBJ2-1	TRBV5-1	NA	ASSLSGANNEQF
TRBJ2-1	TRBV5-1	few	ASSGDGSSYNEQF
TRBJ1-1	TRBV7-2	NA	ASSLQENTEPF
TRBJ1-1	TRBV29-1	NA	SVEQRGGVGNTEAF
TRBJ2-1	TRBV6-2/TRBV6-3	few	ASSYSSTRGPYYNEQF
TRBJ1-2	TRBV7-9	many	ASSPWGQENYGYT
TRBJ1-2	TRBV7-9	NA	ASRGRRGNGYT
TRBJ2-2	TRBV12-3/TRBV12-4	few	AIARGGRAAGELF
TRBJ2-1	TRBV12-3/TRBV12-4	NA	ASSFLAGEGNEQF
TRBJ2-1	TRBV7-3	NA	ASSLIASGRGNEQF
TRBJ2-3	TRBV12-3/TRBV12-4	many	ASTRGMGTDTQY
TRBJ2-2	TRBV19	NA	ASNPNTGELF
TRBJ1-6	TRBV28	NA	ASSPGTHNSLLH
TRBJ2-1	TRBV7-2	NA	ASTWGGSYNEQF
TRBJ2-3	TRBV6-5	NA	ASRWVDTQY
NA	TRBV7-9	NA	ASSSAGQGAPEQY
TRBJ2-5	TRBV12-3/TRBV12-4	NA	ASSWGSGQQETQY
TRBJ1-2	TRBV7-9	NA	ASSLETGIRNYGYT
TRBJ2-4	TRBV3-1	NA	ASSQDSVGGGRALEQY
TRBJ2-4	TRBV20-1	few	STYRVAKNIQY
TRBJ1-1	TRBV20-1	NA	SARRGGWDTEAF
TRBJ2-1	TRBV9	NA	ASSPEGDFYNEQF
TRBJ2-7	TRBV10-3	NA	AIRRQAQAYEQY
TRBJ1-2	TRBV6-1	NA	ASSEAQGGNYGYT
NA	TRBV7-3	NA	ASSPAVRQQTNEQY
TRBJ2-5	TRBV20-1	NA	SAGGLAGFQETQY
TRBJ1-2	TRBV3-1	few	ASSQDRTGQPYGYT
TRBJ1-1	TRBV10-3	NA	AISESGQMSTEAF
TRBJ2-1	TRBV20-1	NA	SAPRQGSYNEQF
TRBJ2-5	TRBV3-1	few	ASSQGATEQETQY
TRBJ2-3	TRBV15	few	ATSRDHSLTSTDTQY
TRBJ2-3	TRBV5-1	NA	ASSSQGPTDTQY
TRBJ1-5	TRBV7-2	few	ASSFYTGGERQPQH
TRBJ2-5	TRBV12-3/TRBV12-4	NA	ASSQTWGLGETQY